These 29 T cell receptor beta chains were sequenced from one sample in a study of control samples from healthy donors and cancer patients. Profiling relied on immunoSEQ multiplex PCR, and the TCRdb table lists in-frame clones only, not all of them. Among approximately 160,000 clones listed, 93% were seen once. The sequenced sample consisted of blood. Source of these receptors: a woman aged 55-69 years in good health.

The rearrangement links TRBV4-2 to TRBJ1-2, with 9 bases that match TRBD1. CDR1 is LGHNA and CDR2 is YNFKEQ in the germline V gene. With V trimmed by 3 bases and J by 6 bases, 8 bases remained unmatched. The CDR3 is 15 amino acids. DNA of the CDR3: TGTGCCAGCAGCCAGGACAGGGGATATAGAGATGGCTACACCTTC. Its protein product is CASSQDRGYRDGYTF.

V is TRBV19 and J is TRBJ1-1, with TRBD1 as a possible D gene (5 bases). Germline CDR1 is LNHDA and CDR2 is SQIVND (reference sequence). The CDR3 is made up of 15 amino acids. V lost 5 bases, J lost 2 bases, and 15 bases lay in between. This CDR3 is CASSLVDKVNTEAFF. The CDR3 nucleotides read TGTGCCAGTAGTTTAGTGGACAAAGTTAACACTGAAGCTTTCTTT.

CDR3 nucleotides: TGTGCCAGCAGCCCGTGGGGGGAAGTTTCCACTGAAGCTTTCTTT. Residues: CASSPWGEVSTEAFF. The chain uses TRBV7-2 and TRBJ1-1, with D perhaps matching TRBD1 (5 bases). V was trimmed by 5 bases and J by 4 bases, leaving 17 bases between them. Germline CDR1 is SGHTA and CDR2 is FQGNSA. This CDR3 has 15 residues.

J is TRBJ1-3 and V is TRBV12-5, with no clear D. The CDR3 consists of 18 residues. Trimming took off 1 base at V and 2 bases at J, with 18 bases between the two ends. Germline CDR1 reads LGHNT; CDR2 reads FRNRAP. CDR3 in DNA: TGTGCTAGTGGTTTGGCTACATCGGTGTATCTTACTGGAAACACCATATATTTT. This sequence encodes CASGLATSVYLTGNTIYF.

This sequence joins TRBV19 and TRBJ2-7, with 9 bases that match TRBD1. Unmatched junction bases numbered 7, after V lost 6 bases and J lost 1 base. CDR3 length: 15 residues. Germline V gene sequence: CDR1 LNHDA, CDR2 SQIVND (reference sequence). CDR3 region: CASSIGTGRSYEQYF. In DNA, the CDR3 is TGTGCCAGTAGCATCGGGACAGGGAGATCCTACGAGCAGTACTTC.

This chain uses TRBV30 with TRBJ1-5; TRBD1 is a possible D gene (5 bases). The CDR3 has 13 residues. Germline V lookup: CDR1 GTSNPN, CDR2 SVGIG (reference sequence). V was clipped by 2 bases and J by 7 bases, with 12 bases between them. CDR3 sequence (DNA): TGTGCCTGGAGTACGGCCGGGGGACAGCCCCAGCATTTT. Translation gives CAWSTAGGQPQHF.

This chain uses TRBV7-2 with TRBJ1-2, with TRBD1 matching over 9 bases. This CDR3 has 15 residues. Losses at the gene ends were 5 bases for V and 4 bases for J; bases not matched to a gene: 8. Looked up from germline, CDR1 is SGHTA and CDR2 is FQGNSA. This chain's CDR3 is CASSTRTGATYGYTF. The CDR3 coding sequence is TGTGCCAGCAGCACGCGGACAGGGGCGACCTATGGCTACACCTTC.

This chain joins TRBV7-9 and TRBJ1-2; no reliable D call. Deletions cut 4 bases from V and 6 bases from J, with 15 bases between. Germline V gene data show CDR1 as SEHNR and CDR2 as FQNEAQ (reference sequence). The CDR3 runs to 14 residues. Here the CDR3 DNA reads TGTGCCAGCAGCTCCCCGACCGTTATCCATGGCTACACCTTC. Translated, it gives CASSSPTVIHGYTF.

The V gene is TRBV30, the J gene TRBJ1-4; a weak D match, TRBD1 (6 bases). Germline CDR1 reads GTSNPN; CDR2 reads SVGIG (reference sequence). V lost 5 bases and J 7 bases, leaving 11 bases between the germline ends. There are 12 residues in the CDR3. This CDR3 is CAWEDSGEKLFF. The CDR3 DNA follows: TGTGCCTGGGAGGACAGTGGTGAAAAACTGTTTTTT.

The chain couples TRBV29-1 to TRBJ1-4; maybe TRBD1 (5 bases). Between the trimmed V and J ends, which lost 2 bases and 6 bases, there was a span of 13 bases. The CDR3 has 14 amino acids. The germline CDR1 and CDR2 sequences are SQVTM and ANQGSEA. The CDR3 here is CSVEYSGTYEKLFF. CDR3 coding DNA: TGCAGCGTTGAATATTCAGGGACGTATGAAAAACTGTTTTTT.

The J gene is TRBJ1-2, the V gene TRBV12-5; possible D gene TRBD1, 6 bases. The CDR3 runs to 14 residues. CDR1 is LGHNT, CDR2 FRNRAP, per germline. Trimming took 1 base from V and 0 from J, leaving 6 bases between them. CDR3 sequence: CASGLEGANYGYTF. The CDR3 coding sequence is TGTGCTAGTGGTTTGGAGGGGGCTAACTATGGCTACACCTTC. Together with reference TRBV12-5 and TRBJ1-2, the CDR3 gives the full variable domain: DARVTQTPRHKVTEMGQEVTMRCQPILGHNTVFWYRQTMMQGLELLAYFRNRAPLDDSGMPKDRFSAEMPDATLATLKIQPSEPRDSAVYFCASGLEGANYGYTFGSGTRLTVV.

The chain has TRBV19 and TRBJ2-3, with D possibly TRBD2 on 6 matching bases. The germline V and J ends were trimmed by 6 bases and 4 bases, with 14 bases remaining between them. From germline, CDR1 is LNHDA and CDR2 SQIVND (reference sequence). CDR3 length: 14 amino acids. CDR3 coding DNA: TGTGCCAGTAGAGGCGGGGTTGTTTCAGATACGCAGTATTTT. Residues: CASRGGVVSDTQYF.

The chain has TRBV6-1 and TRBJ1-3; 12 nucleotides agree with TRBD1. CDR1 MNHNS and CDR2 SASEGT come from the germline V gene. With 2 bases clipped from V and 8 bases from J, the junction kept 10 bases outside the gene matches. This CDR3 is built from 17 residues. Here the CDR3 reads CASSETRGGQGADTIYF. The CDR3 bases are TGTGCCAGCAGTGAAACCCGAGGGGGACAGGGGGCTGACACCATATATTTT.

This rearrangement joins TRBV6-2 or TRBV6-3 to TRBJ1-5, with TRBD1 matching 9 bases. This CDR3 comprises 17 residues. Germline assignment: CDR1 MNHEY and CDR2 SVGEGT. Germline trimming cut 5 bases from V and 3 bases from J; bases unmatched to any gene: 11. CDR3: CASSPPHRDRVNQPQHF. The CDR3 DNA reads as TGTGCCAGCAGTCCCCCCCACCGGGACAGGGTCAATCAGCCCCAGCATTTT.

J is TRBJ1-4 and V is TRBV4-3, with a possible D match to TRBD1 (6 bases). The ends were cut back, 1 base at V and 8 bases at J, with 11 bases in the middle. The CDR3 length is 14 residues. The V gene's germline CDR1 is LGHNA and CDR2 YSLEER. In DNA, the CDR3 is TGCGCCAGCAGCCAAGCAGGGGACGCAGAAAAACTGTTTTTT. This sequence encodes CASSQAGDAEKLFF.

CDR3 DNA sequence: TGTGCCAGCAGCCAAACCGGGACATCGGGGATTGGCTACACCTTC. This sequence encodes CASSQTGTSGIGYTF. The chain joins TRBV3-1 (or the pseudogene TRBV3-2) to TRBJ1-2, with D perhaps matching TRBD1 (6 bases). This CDR3 has 15 residues. The ends were cut back, 2 bases at V and 7 bases at J, with 17 bases in the middle. Germline loops: CDR1 LGHDT, CDR2 YNNKEL (reference sequence).

This sequence joins TRBV18 and TRBJ1-5; D is ambiguous. The CDR3 extends over 18 amino acids. Germline CDR1 and CDR2: KGHSH and LQKENI. Trimming removed 2 bases at V and 4 bases at J, with 21 bases between. The CDR3 here is CASSPTPSGFTHNQPQHF. DNA for the CDR3: TGTGCCAGCTCACCAACGCCCAGTGGATTTACCCATAATCAGCCCCAGCATTTT.

The J gene is TRBJ2-5, the V gene TRBV3-1 (or the pseudogene TRBV3-2), with TRBD2 matching 16 bases. V lost 3 bases and J lost 6; bases outside the gene matches: 7. The germline V gene has CDR1 LGHDT and CDR2 YNNKEL (reference sequence). The CDR3 loop spans 17 amino acids. CDR3 bases: TGTGCCAGCAGCCACCCGGGACTAGCGGGGGGGTTGAAGACCCAGTACTTC. Amino acids: CASSHPGLAGGLKTQYF.

The V call is TRBV2, the J call TRBJ1-2; D might be TRBD1 (5 bases). The ends were cut back, 11 bases at V and 7 bases at J, with 20 bases in the middle. The CDR3 extends over 13 amino acids. Germline V gene data show CDR1 as SNHLY and CDR2 as FYNNEI. The CDR3 spells CASTPDNPGGYTF. CDR3 DNA sequence: TGTGCCTCCACGCCGGACAACCCAGGTGGCTACACCTTC. The full variable domain, in which reference TRBV2 and TRBJ1-2 provide the parts outside the CDR3, is EPEVTQTPSHQVTQMGQEVILRCVPISNHLYFYWYRQILGQKVEFLVSFYNNEISEKSEIFDDQFSVERPDGSNFTLKIRSTKLEDSAMYFCASTPDNPGGYTFGSGTRLTVV.

The chain recombines TRBV5-4 with TRBJ1-6; D is undetermined. The ends were cut back, 1 base at V and 7 bases at J, with 12 bases in the middle. Germline loops: CDR1 SGHNT, CDR2 YYREEE (reference sequence). The CDR3 runs 15 residues. The CDR3 loop is CASSLNPGLNSPLHF. CDR3 bases: TGTGCCAGCAGCTTGAATCCGGGCCTGAATTCACCCCTCCACTTT.

V is TRBV6-2 or TRBV6-3 and J is TRBJ1-1, with a tentative D call TRBD1 (5 bases). Trimming stripped 6 bases from V and 10 bases from J, with 18 bases between. Germline V gene lookup returns CDR1 MNHEY and CDR2 SVGEGT. This CDR3 region has 13 residues. CDR3 amino acids: CASSPVVGGAAFF. CDR3 sequence (DNA): TGTGCCAGCAGCCCCGTTGTGGGGGGTGCAGCTTTCTTT.

The V and J genes are TRBV5-4 and TRBJ1-4; 7 bases match TRBD1. Trimming at V came to 4 bases and at J to 3 bases, leaving 6 bases not matched to a gene. Germline lookup yields CDR1 SGHNT and CDR2 YYREEE (reference sequence). The CDR3 contains 15 residues. CDR3 sequence: CASSQQGNANEKLFF. The CDR3 DNA is TGTGCCAGCAGCCAACAGGGGAATGCTAATGAAAAACTGTTTTTT.

The rearrangement uses TRBV2 and TRBJ1-2; 7 bases are a match to TRBD1. The germline CDR1 and CDR2 sequences are SNHLY and FYNNEI. The CDR3 totals 15 residues. J lost 2 bases, V lost 5 bases, and 8 bases had no gene match. For the CDR3, the DNA is TGTGCCAGCAGTAAGATCAGACAGGGAAACTATGGCTACACCTTC. Translated: CASSKIRQGNYGYTF.

The chain uses TRBV27 and TRBJ1-5, with D unclear. Looked up from germline, CDR1 is MNHEY and CDR2 is SMNVEV (reference sequence). The CDR3 has 15 amino acids. Trimming left V 7 bases short and J 3 bases short, with 16 bases between. The CDR3 DNA follows: TGTGCCAGCAAGAGAGCCGGGAGTACCAATCAGCCCCAGCATTTT. Residues: CASKRAGSTNQPQHF.

The sample holds one count of this clone. The chain recombines TRBV7-9 with TRBJ2-2; perhaps D is TRBD1 or TRBD2 (5 bases each). This CDR3 comprises 16 residues. Trimming stripped 5 bases from V and 3 bases from J, with 16 bases between. In germline, CDR1 is SEHNR, CDR2 FQNEAQ (reference sequence). CDR3 coding DNA: TGTGCCAGCAGCCTCTTGGGACGGATAGACACCGGGGAGCTGTTTTTT. Translating it yields CASSLLGRIDTGELFF.

The chain combines TRBV11-2 with TRBJ1-4; perhaps TRBD1 as D (5 bases). The length of the CDR3 is 15 residues. With 2 bases removed from V and 8 bases from J, the gap between germline ends came to 15 bases. Germline CDR1 and CDR2: SGHAT and FQNNGV. The CDR3 sequence: CASSLQGGLTEKLFF. For the CDR3, the DNA is TGTGCCAGCAGCTTACAGGGAGGTTTGACGGAAAAACTGTTTTTT. Supplemented by reference TRBV11-2 and TRBJ1-4, the full variable domain reads EAGVAQSPRYKIIEKRQSVAFWCNPISGHATLYWYQQILGQGPKLLIQFQNNGVVDDSQLPKDRFSAERLKGVDSTLKIQPAKLEDSAVYLCASSLQGGLTEKLFFGSGTQLSVL.

This clone was seen a single time. The chain couples TRBV28 to TRBJ1-4, with D possibly TRBD1 on 5 matching bases. Germline V lookup: CDR1 MDHEN, CDR2 SYDVKM. This CDR3 contains 15 residues. V gave up 2 bases and J gave up 8 bases, with 15 bases separating them. In nucleotides, the CDR3 is TGTGCCAGCAGTTTAGTAACAGGTTCGGGAGAAAAACTGTTTTTT. This encodes CASSLVTGSGEKLFF.

This chain uses TRBV5-1 with TRBJ1-4, with D perhaps matching TRBD1 (5 bases). The V gene's germline CDR1 is SGHRS and CDR2 YFSETQ. The CDR3 contains 15 residues. Trimming pared 2 bases from V and 3 bases from J, leaving 11 bases between. The CDR3 reads CASSFSGTSNEKLFF. The CDR3 nucleotides read TGCGCCAGCAGCTTCTCCGGGACGTCTAATGAAAAACTGTTTTTT.

The chain couples TRBV5-4 to TRBJ2-1; 9 nucleotides align to TRBD1. The CDR3 is 15 amino acids. Germline V gives CDR1 SGHNT, CDR2 YYREEE (reference sequence). With V trimmed by 4 bases and J by 2 bases, 4 bases remained unmatched. The CDR3 DNA reads as TGTGCCAGCAGCCCGGGACAGGGTACCTACAATGAGCAGTTCTTC. It encodes CASSPGQGTYNEQFF.